This T cell receptor beta chain derives from a study of OX40 agonist ivuxolimab in advanced cancers. At the level of the whole study: Ivuxolimab was an agonistic, fully human IgG2 monoclonal antibody directed against OX40 (CD134), a costimulatory receptor. Intravenous ivuxolimab was administered to patients every 2 weeks at six dose levels: 0.01, 0.1, 0.3, 1.5, 3 and 10 mg/kg. Of the roughly 52 patients in dose escalation, some 20 had hepatocellular carcinoma, about 15 had melanoma, 9 had renal cell carcinoma and 9 had head and neck cancer. In the dose-escalation cohort, 82.7% of patients were male, and the mean age was around 60 years, with a range of about 23 to 90. Patients were allowed to have had prior anti-PD-1, anti-PD-L1 or anti-CTLA-4 therapy, and 30% to 40% of the dose-escalation patients had previously received checkpoint inhibitors. Partial responses were achieved by three dose-escalation patients, of whom one had hepatocellular carcinoma and two had cutaneous melanoma. Peripheral TCRbeta sequencing was intended to test whether TCR sequence diversity was altered and clonal T-cell expansion was caused by ivuxolimab. The paper describes the monotherapy dose-escalation part (N = 52 patients) of the phase I trial of ivuxolimab. Points the paper makes about the study in general: The antigen specificity of the peripheral T cells that underwent clonal expansion was not determined. In the 0.1-3.0 mg/kg groups, partial responders were among the patients with the lowest normalized peripheral clonal expansion, particularly in CD8+ T cells. Low levels of normalized T-cell clonal expansion were also shown by some nonresponding patients. At doses of 0.1 to 3.0 mg/kg, clonal expansion of both CD4+ and CD8+ blood T cells was observed from baseline to week 6. After ivuxolimab, expanded clones were on average more numerous among CD8+ T cells than among CD4+ T cells.

Worth noting for this clone: The antigen it binds to is not known. One base away there is no much larger clone; base qualities are not given.

The trial excluded patients who had a history of autoimmune disease or who were on systemic immunosuppression. Peripheral blood for TCR sequencing was collected from all dose cohorts at baseline, on cycle 4 day 1, and on cycle 7 day 1. The samples were drawn from a first-in-human, open-label, multicenter phase I dose-escalation trial of ivuxolimab. Adults with locally advanced or metastatic melanoma, renal cell, hepatocellular, or head and neck squamous cell carcinoma were enrolled in the trial. Before TCR sequencing, CD4+ T cells and CD8+ T cells from peripheral blood were sorted into separate populations. For sequencing of the TCRbeta CDR3 region, genomic DNA was extracted from the sorted cells. TCRbeta CDR3 regions were sequenced using the immunoSEQ Assay. The clones in this table, taken by TCRdb from immuneACCESS, are in-frame only. Not every clone is retained; where verified, under half of the shortfall comes from an unresolved V gene, and the cause of the rest is unknown. A total of about 63,000 clones appear in this sample, around 93% of them only once. 4% to 4.5% of the sample is in the top ten clones.

The clonotype comes from an adult with an advanced solid tumor such as melanoma, head and neck, liver or kidney cancer. The specimen was CD4+ or CD8+ T cells sorted from blood, collected in a trial of the OX40 agonist ivuxolimab.

The DNA is as follows: TGTGCCATCAATGGGGGCGCGAACACTGAAGCTTTCTTT. Its coded protein is CAINGGANTEAFF. The receptor chain draws on TRBV10-3 and TRBJ1-1; TRBD1 is a possible D gene, resting on 6 matching bases. The CDR3 has 13 amino acids, counting the end cysteine and phenylalanine. Only the CDR3 part of the read is kept: 39 bases, read in frame from the first base. Cut back by 7 bases and 1 base, the V and J ends lie 10 bases apart. From the germline V gene, CDR1 is ENHRY and CDR2 is SYGVKD.